A selection of T cell receptor beta chains follows, all from one sample in a study of blood T cell repertoires in COVID-19. Clones were sequenced by immunoSEQ multiplex PCR, and TCRdb holds only the in-frame ones, with some missing. The sample includes under 250,000 clones, 75% to 90% of them seen just once. Sequences were obtained from peripheral blood. These receptors originate from a man aged 25-45 years with COVID-19, enrolled during active disease. The CDR3 runs from the conserved cysteine through the conserved F or W. D genes are given only for firm matches. Not all rows give a size; the values are once, few, many and, for expanded clones, a class.

TRBJ1-3 | TRBV30 | once | . | CAWSPTGTSGNTIYF | TGTGCCTGGAGTCCCACAGGGACCTCTGGAAACACCATATATTTT
TRBJ2-3 | TRBV19 | . | TRBD2 | CASIRTSGSTDTQYF | TGTGCCAGTATACGGACTAGCGGGAGCACAGATACGCAGTATTTT
TRBJ1-2 | TRBV4-3 | . | TRBD1 | CASSQEPTGYRVGYTF | TGCGCCAGCAGCCAAGAGCCGACAGGGTATCGTGTTGGCTACACCTTC
TRBJ2-3 | TRBV24-1 | . | TRBD2 | CATSGLAGGLTDTQYF | TGTGCCACCAGTGGACTCGCGGGAGGGCTCACAGATACGCAGTATTTT
TRBJ1-5 | TRBV4-3 | . | . | CASSQDPYSNQPQHF | TGCGCCAGCAGCCAAGACCCGTATAGCAATCAGCCCCAGCATTTT
TRBJ1-2 | TRBV19 | . | TRBD1 | CASSILTGGVYGYTF | TGTGCCAGTAGTATACTGACAGGGGGCGTCTATGGCTACACCTTC
TRBJ1-2 | TRBV7-3 | few | TRBD1 | CASSFKGADGYTF | TGTGCCAGCAGCTTCAAGGGGGCGGATGGCTACACCTTC
TRBJ2-1 | TRBV11-2 | . | TRBD2 | CASSFSAGDPSYNEQFF | TGTGCCAGCAGCTTTTCGGCGGGAGACCCCTCCTACAATGAGCAGTTCTTC
TRBJ1-2 | TRBV7-2 | . | . | CASGPEGTYGYTF | TGTGCCAGCGGCCCGGAGGGTACATATGGCTACACCTTC
TRBJ1-5 | TRBV5-6 | . | . | CASSLFNQPQHF | TGTGCCAGCAGCCTATTCAATCAGCCCCAGCATTTT
TRBJ2-3 | TRBV7-3 | once | TRBD2 | CASSLAGGLPDTQYF | TGTGCCAGCAGCTTAGCGGGGGGGCTGCCAGATACGCAGTATTTT
TRBJ2-5 | TRBV15 | . | . | CATSRDGGYQETQYF | TGTGCCACCAGCAGAGATGGGGGCTACCAAGAGACCCAGTACTTC
TRBJ2-2 | TRBV10-1 | . | TRBD1 | CASVRQGSNTGELFF | TGCGCCAGCGTCAGACAGGGATCGAACACCGGGGAGCTGTTTTTT
TRBJ2-6 | TRBV15 | . | TRBD1 | CATSSRGLGGANVLTF | TGTGCCACCAGCAGCAGGGGGCTCGGTGGGGCCAACGTCCTGACTTTC